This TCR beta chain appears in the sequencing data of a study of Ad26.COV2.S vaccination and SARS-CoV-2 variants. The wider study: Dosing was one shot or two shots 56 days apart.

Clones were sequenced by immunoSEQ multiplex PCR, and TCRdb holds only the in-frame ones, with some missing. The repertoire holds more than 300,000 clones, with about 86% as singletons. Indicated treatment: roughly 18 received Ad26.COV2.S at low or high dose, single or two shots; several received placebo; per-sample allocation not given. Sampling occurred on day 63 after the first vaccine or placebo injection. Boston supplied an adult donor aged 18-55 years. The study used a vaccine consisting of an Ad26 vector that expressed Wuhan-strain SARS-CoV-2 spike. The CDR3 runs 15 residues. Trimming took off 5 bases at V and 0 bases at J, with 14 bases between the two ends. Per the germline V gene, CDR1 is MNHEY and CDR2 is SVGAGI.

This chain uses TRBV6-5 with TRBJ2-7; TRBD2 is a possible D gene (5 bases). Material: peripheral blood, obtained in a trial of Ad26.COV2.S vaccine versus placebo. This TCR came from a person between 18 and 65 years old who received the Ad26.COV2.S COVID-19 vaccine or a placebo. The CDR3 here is CASSKDSRSSYEQYF. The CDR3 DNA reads TGTGCCAGCAGTAAGGACTCGAGGAGCTCCTACGAGCAGTACTTC.